The rows below give T cell receptor beta chains drawn from one sample of a study of cytomegalovirus exposure and HLA in healthy donors. Some clones are missing from TCRdb's copy, which holds only in-frame ones; the method was immunoSEQ multiplex PCR. Of about 110,000 clones in the sample, about 80% were seen once. Material: PBMCs. These receptor sequences come from a female donor in good health and CMV-seropositive. CDR3s include the opening cysteine and the closing phenylalanine or tryptophan. Fields, in order: J gene, clone size, CDR3 length, V gene, D gene, CDR3 DNA, CDR3 protein. A D gene is named only where the DNA matches it firmly. The size of a clone is reported for some rows only, either as once, few or many, or as a class for expanded clones.

>TRBJ2-5|-|13|TRBV19|-
TGTGCCAGTAGTATACAGAACCAAGAGACCCAGTACTTC
CASSIQNQETQYF
>TRBJ2-3|-|15|TRBV28|-
TGTGCCAGCAGAGAGCGGTACCGCAGCACAGATACGCAGTATTTT
CASRERYRSTDTQYF
>TRBJ2-1|-|15|TRBV5-1|TRBD2
TGCGCCAGCAGCTTGGGGGGACTAGCATACAATGAGCAGTTCTTC
CASSLGGLAYNEQFF
>TRBJ1-3|-|15|TRBV30|-
TGTGCCAGTAGGACAGTCGGCGCCTCTGGAAACACCATATATTTT
CASRTVGASGNTIYF
>TRBJ2-2|-|15|TRBV29-1|TRBD2
TGCAGCGTTCGGGGGGGGGTAGCGGGAGCCGGGGAGCTGTTTTTT
CSVRGGVAGAGELFF
>TRBJ2-1|-|15|TRBV18|TRBD2
TGTGCCAGCTCACCCCCCGGGACTAGAGTCAATGAGCAGTTCTTC
CASSPPGTRVNEQFF
>TRBJ2-7|-|15|TRBV7-9|TRBD2
TGTGCCAGCAGCCAAAGGACTAGCGGTGCGTACGAGCAGTACTTC
CASSQRTSGAYEQYF
>TRBJ2-2|-|16|TRBV7-3|TRBD2
TGTGCCAGCAGCAATCCGGGACTAGCAAACACCGGGGAGCTGTTTTTT
CASSNPGLANTGELFF
>TRBJ1-2|-|15|TRBV19|-
TGTGCCAGTAGTACTACCACAGGGATTTACTATGGCTACACCTTC
CASSTTTGIYYGYTF
>TRBJ1-1|once|17|TRBV30|TRBD1
TGTGCCTGGAGCTTTAGACAGGGGGTGGGTCGGGGCACTGAAGCTTTCTTT
CAWSFRQGVGRGTEAFF
>TRBJ2-7|-|14|TRBV6-1|-
TGTGCCAGCAGTATCACCGGGTTTTCATACGAGCAGTACTTC
CASSITGFSYEQYF
>TRBJ2-3|-|13|TRBV5-1|TRBD1
TGCGCCACCAGGACAGGAGTCACAGATACGCAGTATTTT
CATRTGVTDTQYF
>TRBJ2-1|-|13|TRBV18|-
TGTGCCAGCTCAGTAGACTTAACCAATGAGCAGTTCTTC
CASSVDLTNEQFF
>TRBJ1-1|-|15|TRBV27|-
TGTGCCAGCGGGCGGGGGGCCCTGGGGAACACTGAAGCTTTCTTT
CASGRGALGNTEAFF
>TRBJ2-2|-|18|TRBV4-1|-
TGCGCCAGCAGCCAAGAGATACGTGCGGAGCGAGACACCGGGGAGCTGTTTTTT
CASSQEIRAERDTGELFF
>TRBJ2-6|-|15|TRBV5-4|-
TGTGCCAGCAGCTTGGCCGGCTCTGGGGCCAACGTCCTGACTTTC
CASSLAGSGANVLTF
>TRBJ2-5|-|13|TRBV5-5|TRBD2
TGTGCCAGCACCGTGCCTAGCGGGGAGACCCAGTACTTC
CASTVPSGETQYF
>TRBJ1-1|once|13|TRBV6-1|-
TGTGCCGGACGGACTGGGATGAACACTGAAGCTTTCTTT
CAGRTGMNTEAFF
>TRBJ2-1|-|16|TRBV7-8|-
TGTGCCAGCAGCTTATGGGCTAGCGACTCCTACAATGAGCAGTTCTTC
CASSLWASDSYNEQFF
>TRBJ2-7|-|15|TRBV9|-
TGTGCCAGCAGCGTCCACGGGACATTCGACTACGAGCAGTACTTC
CASSVHGTFDYEQYF
>TRBJ2-1|-|16|TRBV5-1|TRBD2
TGCGCCAGCAGCTCAACGGGGACTAGCGGTTACAATGAGCAGTTCTTC
CASSSTGTSGYNEQFF
>TRBJ2-2|-|17|TRBV11-2|TRBD2
TGTGCCAGCAGCCGTTCCCCTCTAGCGGCGAACACCGGGGAGCTGTTTTTT
CASSRSPLAANTGELFF
>TRBJ1-6|-|13|TRBV30|-
TGTGCCTGGAGCCAGGGTAGGGTCTCACCCCTCCACTTT
CAWSQGRVSPLHF
>TRBJ2-1|few|14|TRBV5-1|-
TGCGCCAGCAGACCTCCTGAGTTGTACAATGAGCAGTTCTTC
CASRPPELYNEQFF
>TRBJ2-7|-|14|TRBV6-6|TRBD2
TGTGCCAGCAGCACTAGCGGGAGGCCCCTCGAGCAGTACTTC
CASSTSGRPLEQYF
>TRBJ1-5|-|14|TRBV15|-
TGTGCCACCAGCAGCGTCCGGGACAATCAGCCCCAGCATTTT
CATSSVRDNQPQHF
>TRBJ2-5|-|15|TRBV18|TRBD1
TGTGCCAGCTCACCTCGGACAGGGTCTGGGGAGACCCAGTACTTC
CASSPRTGSGETQYF
>TRBJ2-2|-|15|TRBV11-2|-
TGTGCCAGCAGCTTAACGGGAGTAGCTTCCGGGGAGCTGTTTTTT
CASSLTGVASGELFF
>TRBJ2-7|-|14|TRBV5-4|-
TGTGCCAGCAGCTTGGCGGCAGGGTCCCACGAGCAGTACTTC
CASSLAAGSHEQYF
>TRBJ2-7|once|14|TRBV12-5|-
TGTGCTAGTGGTCTTAGGACAGCCCCTTACGAGCAGTACTTC
CASGLRTAPYEQYF
>TRBJ1-4|-|15|TRBV28|-
TGTGCCAGCAGTTTATTAGCCGGGGTACATGAAAAACTGTTTTTT
CASSLLAGVHEKLFF
>TRBJ2-7|-|14|TRBV5-1|TRBD1
TGCGCCAGCAGCTGGGGACAGGGGGCCTACGAGCAGTACTTC
CASSWGQGAYEQYF
>TRBJ2-6|-|15|TRBV5-4|TRBD1
TGTGCCAGCAGCTGGGACAGCTCTGGGGCCAACGTCCTGACTTTC
CASSWDSSGANVLTF
>TRBJ1-3|-|14|TRBV9|TRBD1
TGTGCCAGCAGCTTTCAGGGGGCCGGAAACACCATATATTTT
CASSFQGAGNTIYF
>TRBJ2-7|-|15|TRBV5-1|-
TGCGCCAGCAAGCTTGGTACGCAGGGGTGGCACGAGCAGTACTTC
CASKLGTQGWHEQYF
>TRBJ1-2|-|16|TRBV25-1|TRBD1
TGCGCCAGCAGGGGCGGGGCGACAGGGGTATACTATGGCTACACCTTC
CASRGGATGVYYGYTF
>TRBJ2-7|-|14|TRBV15|TRBD1
TGTGCCACCAGCAGGGCCGGGACAGGCCGTAACCGGTACTTC
CATSRAGTGRNRYF
>TRBJ2-2|-|15|TRBV6-4|TRBD2
TGTGCCAGCAGTCAAGCGGGAGTCGGGACCGGGGAGCTGTTTTTT
CASSQAGVGTGELFF
>TRBJ2-5|-|15|TRBV7-3|TRBD1
TGTGCCAGCAGCCAGACGACAGGGGGCAGAGAGACCCAGTACTTC
CASSQTTGGRETQYF
>TRBJ2-6|-|18|TRBV27|-
TGTGCCAGCAGTTTAATGGGCGACAGCCTCTCTGGGGCCAACGTCCTGACTTTC
CASSLMGDSLSGANVLTF
>TRBJ2-4|-|18|TRBV28|TRBD2
TGTGCCAGCAGTTGGACTAGCGGGAGGGGGGGGGCCAAAAACATTCAGTACTTC
CASSWTSGRGGAKNIQYF